The 17 T cell receptor beta chains below were found in one sample sequenced in a study of cytomegalovirus exposure and HLA in healthy donors. Vbeta (60) and Jbeta (13) primers were used in the PCR. Sequencing used immunoSEQ multiplex PCR; TCRdb keeps in-frame clones, though not all of them. The table has approximately 110,000 clones, roughly three fifths seen once. Material for sequencing was PBMCs. These receptors came from a man under 40 in good health and CMV-seropositive.

Here the CDR3 reads CASSPHRQGARNEQFF. CDR3 nucleotides: TGTGCCAGCAGCCCTCATCGACAGGGGGCAAGAAATGAGCAGTTCTTC. The rearrangement uses TRBV7-9 and TRBJ2-1, with 10 nucleotides matching TRBD1. Germline V lookup: CDR1 SEHNR, CDR2 FQNEAQ (reference sequence). CDR3 length: 16 residues. J was trimmed by 7 bases and V by 5 bases; bases with no gene match: 11.

V is TRBV2 and J is TRBJ1-1; D unclear. Germline assignment: CDR1 SNHLY and CDR2 FYNNEI. This CDR3 is 14 amino acids long. Between the trimmed V and J ends, which lost 0 bases and 3 bases, there was a span of 8 bases. In DNA, the CDR3 is TGTGCCAGCAGTGAAGCTGCTCGGGACACTGAAGCTTTCTTT. Translated, it gives CASSEAARDTEAFF.

This chain uses TRBV30 with TRBJ1-1, with D perhaps matching TRBD1 (5 bases). The V end lost 3 bases, the J end lost 5 bases, and 10 bases lay between the germline ends. CDR1 is GTSNPN, CDR2 SVGIG, per germline (reference sequence). CDR3 length: 12 amino acids. The CDR3 DNA reads as TGTGCCTGGAGAGCGCGGGGGACTGAAGCTTTCTTT. Translating gives CAWRARGTEAFF.

The chain is built from TRBV7-9 and TRBJ1-1; D remains unclear. CDR3 size: 15 residues. Germline CDR1 reads SEHNR; CDR2 reads FQNEAQ (reference sequence). Trimming stripped 4 bases from V and 10 bases from J, with 22 bases between. CDR3 sequence: CASSSYQDTGGGAFF. The CDR3 DNA reads TGTGCCAGCAGCTCCTATCAAGATACTGGTGGAGGAGCTTTCTTT.

The chain combines TRBV7-8 with TRBJ2-5, with D unclear. The CDR3 runs to 14 residues. Germline assignment: CDR1 SGHVS and CDR2 FQNEAQ. V gave up 1 base and J gave up 9 bases, with 15 bases separating them. CDR3 coding DNA: TGTGCCAGCAGCTTAGTTCCCACAGCTGGGCCCCAGTACTTC. This sequence encodes CASSLVPTAGPQYF.

This chain uses TRBV13 with TRBJ2-7; TRBD1 agrees at 7 bases. Germline lookup yields CDR1 PRHDT and CDR2 FYEKMQ (reference sequence). With 4 bases clipped from V and 3 bases from J, the junction kept 9 bases outside the gene matches. The CDR3 runs to 15 residues. Here the CDR3 DNA reads TGTGCCAGCAGCTCCTGGACGACAGGGCGCTACGAGCAGTACTTC. Protein sequence: CASSSWTTGRYEQYF.

The genes are TRBV5-1 and TRBJ1-5; a possible D gene is TRBD1 (6 bases). CDR1 is SGHRS and CDR2 is YFSETQ in the germline V gene. Trimming left V 4 bases short and J 5 bases short, with 13 bases between. This CDR3 contains 14 residues. CDR3 sequence (DNA): TGCGCCAGCAGCCTGGGGGGGCTCGATCAGCCCCAGCATTTT. It yields the protein CASSLGGLDQPQHF.

This clone was seen once. This rearrangement joins TRBV6-1 to TRBJ1-1; 7 bases are a match to TRBD1. V lost 1 base and J lost 5; bases outside the gene matches: 13. The length of the CDR3 is 17 residues. Germline assignment: CDR1 MNHNS and CDR2 SASEGT. The CDR3 bases are TGTGCCAGCAGTGAAGGGTTAAGTCTAATCAGGGGGACTGAAGCTTTCTTT. Its translation: CASSEGLSLIRGTEAFF.

The rearrangement links TRBV11-3 to TRBJ1-1; 9 positions match TRBD1. CDR1 is SGHNT, CDR2 YENEEA, per germline. There are 13 residues in the CDR3. V lost 5 bases to trimming and J lost 5 bases; unmatched junction nucleotides: 3. The CDR3 coding sequence is TGTGCCAGCAGCGCGGGACAGGGAACTGAAGCTTTCTTT. Translation: CASSAGQGTEAFF.

This clone occurred a few times. The rearrangement links TRBV30 to TRBJ2-7, with 10 bases identical to TRBD1. V shed 1 base and J 4 bases; nucleotides not matched to a gene: 7. The CDR3 contains 15 residues. CDR1 is GTSNPN and CDR2 is SVGIG in the germline V gene (reference sequence). The CDR3 DNA follows: TGTGCCTGGAGTGGGGCTGGGACAGGGGCGTACGAGCAGTACTTC. It encodes CAWSGAGTGAYEQYF.

V usage is TRBV28 and J usage is TRBJ2-2; D uncertain. The germline gives CDR1 MDHEN, CDR2 SYDVKM. The CDR3 is made up of 12 amino acids. Trimming stripped 6 bases from V and 6 bases from J, with 8 bases between. The CDR3: CASSTPAGELFF. In nucleotides, the CDR3 is TGTGCCAGCAGCACCCCGGCCGGGGAGCTGTTTTTT.

The table lists this clone with a count of one. The chain has TRBV7-8 and TRBJ1-5; D remains unclear. This CDR3 has 16 residues. Germline lookup yields CDR1 SGHVS and CDR2 FQNEAQ. V was trimmed by 1 base and J by 5 bases, leaving 15 bases between them. CDR3 sequence: CASSLEGRLTYQPQHF. For the CDR3, the DNA is TGTGCCAGCAGCTTAGAAGGCAGGCTTACGTATCAGCCCCAGCATTTT.

This clone has just a few counts. This chain links TRBV10-3 with TRBJ2-7, with D possibly matching TRBD1 (5 bases). Between the trimmed V and J ends, which lost 10 bases and 3 bases, there was a span of 13 bases. From germline, CDR1 is ENHRY and CDR2 SYGVKD. This CDR3 spans 12 amino acids. The CDR3 sequence: CATSDNFYEQYF. The DNA for the CDR3 is TGTGCCACCTCGGACAATTTCTACGAGCAGTACTTC.

The V gene is TRBV5-1, the J gene TRBJ1-4, with D tentatively TRBD1 (6 bases). V dropped 0 bases and J dropped 7 bases, with 16 bases sitting between them. The CDR3 loop spans 16 amino acids. CDR1 SGHRS and CDR2 YFSETQ come from the germline V gene. CDR3 nucleotides: TGCGCCAGCAGCTTGGCCCTCGGGGGGGCTAGTGAAAAACTGTTTTTT. This codes for CASSLALGGASEKLFF.

The rearrangement uses TRBV7-9 and TRBJ2-3; tentatively, D is TRBD1 (6 bases). The CDR3 spans 13 residues. Germline V gene sequence: CDR1 SEHNR, CDR2 FQNEAQ (reference sequence). V was cut by 7 bases and J by 6 bases, with 14 bases left in between. As DNA, the CDR3 is TGTGCCAGCATCCAACCGAGGGGGGATACGCAGTATTTT. As protein: CASIQPRGDTQYF.

The rearrangement uses TRBV19 and TRBJ2-1; D might be TRBD1 (7 bases). Germline V gene sequence: CDR1 LNHDA, CDR2 SQIVND (reference sequence). The CDR3 runs 13 residues. V shed 7 bases and J shed 6 bases, with 13 bases lying between them. The CDR3 DNA is TGTGCCAGTATCCGGCAGGGGGGCAATGAGCAGTTCTTC. This sequence encodes CASIRQGGNEQFF.

This chain uses TRBV30 with TRBJ1-5, with D possibly being TRBD1 (6 bases). CDR3 size: 14 residues. V was pared by 0 bases and J by 3 bases, with 9 bases between. In germline, CDR1 is GTSNPN, CDR2 SVGIG (reference sequence). The CDR3 DNA sequence: TGTGCCTGGAGTGTAGGGGGGGCCAATCAGCCCCAGCATTTT. It codes for CAWSVGGANQPQHF.